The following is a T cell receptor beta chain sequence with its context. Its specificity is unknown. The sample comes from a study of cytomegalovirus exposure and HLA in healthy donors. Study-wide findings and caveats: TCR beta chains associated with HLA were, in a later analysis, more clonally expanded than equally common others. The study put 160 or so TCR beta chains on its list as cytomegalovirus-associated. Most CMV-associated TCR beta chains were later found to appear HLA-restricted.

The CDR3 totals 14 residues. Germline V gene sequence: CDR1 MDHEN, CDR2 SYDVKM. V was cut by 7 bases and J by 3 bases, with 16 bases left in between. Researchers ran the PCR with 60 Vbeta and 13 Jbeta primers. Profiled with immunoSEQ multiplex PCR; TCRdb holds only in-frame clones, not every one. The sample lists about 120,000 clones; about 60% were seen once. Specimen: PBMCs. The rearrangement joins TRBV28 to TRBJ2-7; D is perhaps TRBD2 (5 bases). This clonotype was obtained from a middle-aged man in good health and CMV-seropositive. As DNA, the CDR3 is TGTGCCAGCACCTCGGGGAACGGAATCTACGAGCAGTACTTC. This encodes CASTSGNGIYEQYF.